This is a list of T cell receptor beta chains from one sample in a study of blood T cell repertoires in COVID-19. Clones were sequenced by immunoSEQ multiplex PCR, and TCRdb holds only the in-frame ones, with some missing. The repertoire consists of 150,000 to 200,000 clones, with roughly nine tenths occurring once and the leading ten covering 11%. Material for sequencing was peripheral blood. The receptor source for this set is a woman aged 60-75 years with COVID-19, enrolled during active disease. CDR3s include the opening cysteine and the closing phenylalanine or tryptophan. D genes are given only for firm matches. Part of the rows lack a size; the others show once, few, many or a class for expanded clones.

once	TRBD1	TRBV6-2/TRBV6-3	TRBJ1-6	CASSRSGQGLSPLHF	TGTGCCAGCAGTCGCTCGGGACAGGGCCTTTCACCCCTCCACTTT
.	TRBD2	TRBV7-8	TRBJ2-5	CASSPTAGTTTQETQYF	TGTGCCAGCAGCCCCACCGCCGGGACTACCACCCAAGAGACCCAGTACTTC
.	.	TRBV30	TRBJ1-5	CAWTGAADQPQHF	TGTGCCTGGACAGGGGCCGCGGATCAGCCCCAGCATTTT
.	TRBD1	TRBV5-4	TRBJ2-7	CASSPWRTGSHEQYF	TGTGCCAGCAGCCCATGGAGGACAGGGTCGCACGAGCAGTACTTC
.	TRBD1	TRBV11-3	TRBJ1-6	CASSPGQGASSPLHF	TGTGCCAGCAGCCCAGGACAGGGGGCCAGTTCACCCCTCCACTTT
.	TRBD2	TRBV13	TRBJ2-7	CASSLGAGGGPYEQYF	TGTGCCAGCAGCTTAGGGGCGGGAGGGGGTCCCTACGAGCAGTACTTC
.	.	TRBV6-5	TRBJ2-7	CASSRDIWDEQYF	TGTGCCAGCAGCCGGGACATTTGGGACGAGCAGTACTTC
.	TRBD1	TRBV6-2/TRBV6-3	TRBJ1-1	CASSDRGHTEAFF	TGTGCCAGCAGTGACAGGGGGCACACTGAAGCTTTCTTT
.	.	TRBV28	TRBJ1-5	CASSFFRGLNQPQHF	TGTGCCAGCAGTTTCTTCAGGGGCCTTAATCAGCCCCAGCATTTT
.	TRBD2	TRBV6-2/TRBV6-3	TRBJ2-3	CASSYRTSGRAGPDTQYF	TGTGCCAGCAGTTACAGGACTAGCGGGAGGGCCGGGCCAGATACGCAGTATTTT
.	TRBD1	TRBV18	TRBJ2-7	CASSLGQGSYEQYF	TGTGCCAGCTCCTTGGGACAGGGATCCTACGAGCAGTACTTC
.	.	TRBV30	TRBJ1-3	CAWNRGGSGNTIYF	TGTGCCTGGAATCGGGGGGGCTCCGGAAACACCATATATTTT
.	.	TRBV21-1	TRBJ1-5	CASSKESSFGVGQGRQPQHF	TGTGCCAGCAGCAAAGAGTCCTCATTCGGGGTGGGACAGGGTCGACAGCCCCAGCATTTT
once	.	TRBV7-2	TRBJ2-2	CAIGAPGELFF	TGTGCCATAGGGGCCCCCGGGGAGCTGTTTTTT
.	TRBD1	TRBV19	TRBJ1-6	CASSFFGTGNSPLHF	TGTGCCAGTAGTTTCTTCGGGACAGGGAATTCACCCCTCCACTTT
.	.	TRBV7-2	TRBJ1-6	CASSLVGGFESLHF	TGTGCCAGCAGCTTAGTTGGGGGGTTCGAGTCCCTCCACTTT
few	.	TRBV18	TRBJ1-4	CASSPDRLNNEKLFF	TGTGCCAGCTCACCAGACCGACTAAATAATGAAAAACTGTTTTTT
.	TRBD1	TRBV24-1	TRBJ1-5	CATSGTGSNQPQHF	TGTGCCACCAGTGGGACAGGGAGCAATCAGCCCCAGCATTTT